This TCR beta chain was sequenced for a study of blood T cell repertoires in COVID-19. This table comes from immunoSEQ multiplex PCR, and its TCRdb copy is limited to in-frame clones, with some not included. The sample lists 400,000 or so clones, approximately 90% seen once, with 1% to 1.3% in the top ten. The sequencing sample was made of PBMCs or T cells enriched from blood (not recorded which). The clonotype was recovered from a man aged 30 to 39 who had recovered from COVID-19.

Here the CDR3 reads CASSLTSGVSTDTQYF. The CDR3 coding sequence is TGTGCCAGCAGCTTGACTAGCGGGGTTAGCACAGATACGCAGTATTTT. The gene calls are TRBV5-6 and TRBJ2-3; 10 bases match TRBD2. Germline V lookup: CDR1 SGHDT, CDR2 YYEEEE. This CDR3 region has 16 residues. With 1 base clipped from V and 0 bases from J, the junction kept 2 bases outside the gene matches.